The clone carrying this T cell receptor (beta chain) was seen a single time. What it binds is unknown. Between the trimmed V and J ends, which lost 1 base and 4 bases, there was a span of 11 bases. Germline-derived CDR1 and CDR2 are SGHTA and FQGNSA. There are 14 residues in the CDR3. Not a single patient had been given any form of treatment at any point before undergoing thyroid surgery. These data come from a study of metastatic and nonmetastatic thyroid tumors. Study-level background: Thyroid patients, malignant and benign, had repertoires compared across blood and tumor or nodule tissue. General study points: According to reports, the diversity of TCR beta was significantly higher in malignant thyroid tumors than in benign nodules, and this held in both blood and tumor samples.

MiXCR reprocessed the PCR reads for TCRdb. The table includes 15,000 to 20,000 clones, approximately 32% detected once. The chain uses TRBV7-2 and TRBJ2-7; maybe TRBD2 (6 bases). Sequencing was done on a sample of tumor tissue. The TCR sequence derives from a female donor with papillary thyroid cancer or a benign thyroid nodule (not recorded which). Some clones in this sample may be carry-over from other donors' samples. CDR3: CASSLDAGNYEQYF. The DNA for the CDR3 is TGTGCCAGCAGCTTAGATGCGGGGAATTACGAGCAGTACTTC.